A selection of T cell receptor beta chains follows, all from one sample in a study of T cells in Graves' hyperthyroidism and ophthalmopathy. TCRdb re-called the multiplex PCR reads through MiXCR, storing one row per CDR3 protein. The sample has 620,000 or so distinct CDR3 sequences, about 14% seen once. The sample was blood. The receptor set was obtained from a woman between 45 and 60 years old with Graves' ophthalmopathy. CDR3s include the opening cysteine and the closing phenylalanine or tryptophan. D genes are given only for firm matches. Clone size is not always given. Where it is, it says once, few, many or a class for expanded clones.

TRBJ2-7	TRBD2	many	TRBV12-5	CASGLSLKTIAGGPRLGYEQYF	TGTGCTAGTGGTTTGTCCCTAAAAACGATAGCGGGAGGGCCCCGGTTGGGCTACGAGCAGTACTTC
TRBJ2-1	NA	NA	TRBV20-1	CSARWDSHNEQFF	TGCAGTGCCCGTTGGGACTCCCACAATGAGCAGTTCTTC
TRBJ2-7	TRBD2	NA	TRBV20-1	CSARDKSSGRLEQYF	TGCAGTGCTAGAGATAAGAGTAGCGGGAGACTCGAGCAGTACTTC
TRBJ2-2	TRBD2	NA	TRBV20-1	CSATPGLAGGRGNTGELVF	TGCAGTGCAACTCCGGGACTAGCGGGAGGAAGAGGGAACACCGGGGAGCTGGTTTTT
TRBJ2-1	TRBD2	many	TRBV28	CASSTNGLAGGWSSYNEQFF	TGTGCCAGCAGTACCAACGGACTAGCGGGAGGGTGGAGCTCCTACAATGAGCAGTTCTTC
TRBJ2-1	NA	few	TRBV20-1	CSARDLGRSLNNEQFF	TGCAGTGCTAGAGATCTCGGTCGGAGTTTGAACAATGAGCAGTTCTTC
TRBJ1-2	NA	many	TRBV7-8	CASSLGENYGYTF	TGTGCCAGCAGCTTAGGGGAAAACTATGGCTACACCTTC
TRBJ2-3	TRBD1	many	TRBV5-1	CASSFSPMGTGATDTQYF	TGCGCCAGCAGCTTCTCTCCCATGGGGACAGGGGCAACAGATACGCAGTATTTT
TRBJ2-7	TRBD2	NA	TRBV28	CASSPPRLAGGVQYF	TGTGCCAGCAGTCCCCCTCGACTAGCGGGAGGGGTGCAGTACTTC
TRBJ2-7	TRBD1	NA	TRBV5-1	CASRRTGSYEQYF	TGCGCCAGCAGAAGGACAGGGTCCTACGAGCAGTACTTC
TRBJ1-4	NA	many	TRBV28	CASSPNMDEKLFF	TGTGCCAGCAGTCCCAACATGGATGAAAAACTGTTTTTT
TRBJ2-7	NA	NA	TRBV6-2/TRBV6-3	CASSYGGRGYERYF	TGTGCCAGCAGTTACGGAGGTCGGGGCTACGAGCGGTACTTC
TRBJ2-3	TRBD2	many	TRBV3-1	CASSPGPAGSTDTQYF	TGTGCCAGCAGCCCGGGACCAGCGGGAAGCACAGATACGCAGTATTTT
TRBJ2-7	NA	many	TRBV6-2/TRBV6-3	CASTVRIHSYEQYF	TGTGCCAGCACCGTCAGGATCCACTCCTACGAGCAGTACTTC
TRBJ2-1	NA	NA	TRBV7-8	CASSLLAPGSEQFF	TGTGCCAGCAGCCTTTTGGCACCGGGGAGTGAGCAGTTCTTC
TRBJ2-5	NA	NA	TRBV29-1	CSVPLAEGRETQYF	TGCAGCGTTCCCTTGGCGGAGGGGCGCGAGACCCAGTACTTC
TRBJ1-2	NA	once	TRBV7-2	CASSPGAAPNYGYTF	TGTGCCAGCTCCCCCGGGGCGGCGCCCAACTATGGCTACACCTTC
TRBJ2-3	TRBD2	many	TRBV15	CATSRAGGADTQYF	TGTGCCACCAGCAGAGCGGGAGGAGCAGATACGCAGTATTTT
TRBJ1-6	TRBD1	many	TRBV12-3/TRBV12-4	CASSARQGDHSPLHF	TGTGCCAGCAGCGCCCGACAGGGGGATCATTCACCCCTCCACTTT
TRBJ1-5	NA	many	TRBV28	CASSLRDFYSNQPQHF	TGTGCCAGCAGTTTACGGGATTTCTATAGCAATCAGCCCCAGCATTTT
TRBJ2-7	NA	many	TRBV11-3	CASSYVPDSLYEQYF	TGTGCCAGCAGCTACGTCCCCGATAGCCTCTACGAGCAGTACTTC
TRBJ1-5	NA	many	TRBV28	CASSLVSGWGDQHQHF	TGTGCCAGCAGTTTAGTTTCAGGGTGGGGCGATCAGCACCAGCATTTT
TRBJ2-3	NA	many	TRBV28	CASSLRNNYADTQYF	TGTGCCAGCAGTTTACGGAACAATTATGCAGATACGCAGTATTTT
TRBJ2-1	NA	few	TRBV28	CASGVSRHPYNEQFF	TGTGCCAGCGGTGTTTCGAGGCACCCCTACAATGAGCAGTTCTTC
TRBJ1-1	NA	many	TRBV28	CASNLGGTEAFF	TGTGCCAGCAACCTGGGGGGCACTGAAGCTTTCTTT